This T cell receptor (beta chain) derives from a study of cytomegalovirus exposure and HLA in healthy donors. With 60 Vbeta and 13 Jbeta primers, the PCR was carried out. Some clones are missing from TCRdb's copy, which holds only in-frame ones; the method was immunoSEQ multiplex PCR. This table holds over 90,000 clones, about four fifths found once. The germline gives CDR1 SGHTA, CDR2 FQGNSA. The CDR3 totals 12 residues. Sequencing used PBMCs. This receptor was taken from a man in his forties in good health and CMV-seropositive. The genes are TRBV7-2 and TRBJ2-5, with D unclear. The closer fit of TRBJ2-7 to the DNA end suggests the J call may be wrong. The CDR3 region has the DNA TGTGCCAGCAGCTCTGACTTCTACGAGCAGTACTTC. Protein sequence: CASSSDFYEQYF.